Below are 3 T cell receptor beta chains sequenced from a single sample in a study of human T cells and chemical hapten exposure (dated by TCRdb to the early 2020s). The time point label, as the study defines it: patch test 3, about 24 weeks after DPC sensitization. The treatment or condition label on this specimen signifies: therapeutic diphenylcyclopropenone sensitization with weekly scalp DPC. Receptor libraries were prepared by RACE. These reads were obtained on a NextSeq 500. In TCRdb, the public reads were trimmed at Q25 with fastp and aligned with MiXCR, with productive beta chains retained. Every entry covers one CDR3 protein and lists the most common genes and DNA from its rows. This sample has about 82,000 distinct CDR3 sequences in its table, and approximately 13% of those were observed once. The ten most abundant clones make up more than 4.5% of the sample. The sample here was whole blood, taken in connection with sensitization to the hapten diphenylcyclopropenone (DPC). The receptor set was obtained from a woman in her forties or fifties with alopecia areata. Some clones in this sample may be carry-over from other donors' samples.

V and J are TRBV29-1 and TRBJ2-7; 12 nucleotides line up with TRBD2. The V segment lost 4 bases and the J segment 5 bases; nucleotides outside the gene matches: 6. CDR1 SQVTM and CDR2 ANQGSEA come from the germline V gene. The CDR3 is 14 amino acids. The CDR3 loop is CSVGLAGGRHEQYF. The CDR3 DNA is TGCAGCGTTGGGCTAGCGGGAGGGCGCCACGAGCAGTACTTC.

This clonotype was seen ten or more times. The chain employs TRBV19 and TRBJ2-5; 11 bases fit TRBD2. The germline CDR1 and CDR2 sequences are LNHDA and SQIVND (reference sequence). V was clipped by 9 bases and J by 5 bases; unmatched bases: 5. The CDR3 totals 13 residues. CDR3 coding DNA: TGTGCCAGCGGGACTAGCGGAGGGGAGACCCAGTACTTC. Translated, it gives CASGTSGGETQYF.

This clonotype was observed a few times. The V gene is TRBV28, the J gene TRBJ2-7; D gene unclear. Germline V gene data show CDR1 as MDHEN and CDR2 as SYDVKM. The CDR3 is made up of 12 amino acids. The V end lost 5 bases, the J end lost 3 bases, and 8 bases lay between the germline ends. The DNA for the CDR3 is TGTGCCAGCAGTACCACTGTCTACGAGCAGTACTTC. Residues: CASSTTVYEQYF.